Included here is one T cell receptor beta chain sequence, with context. This record belongs to a study of blood T cell repertoires in COVID-19. Overall study: The origin of the acute and convalescent COVID-19 samples was the United States, Italy and Spain. Sources were T cells, B-cell-depleted T cells, or PBMCs; the material itself was cDNA or gDNA.

Trimming took off 6 bases at V and 9 bases at J, with 15 bases between the two ends. This CDR3 spans 14 amino acids. Germline V lookup: CDR1 MDHEN, CDR2 SYDVKM. Per the original data handling: Nucleated cell number was recorded as an estimate derived from reference gene primer amplification. Using immunoSEQ multiplex PCR, the repertoire was profiled, and TCRdb retains in-frame clones only, with some absent. The D gene and trimming were derived from the DNA, and the V and J assignments and clone size from that table. The sample includes 150,000 or so clones, 87% of them seen just once. The chain has TRBV28 and TRBJ1-6; no firm D call. The clonotype was recovered from an elderly man with acute or convalescent COVID-19. The material sequenced was peripheral blood. In nucleotides, the CDR3 is TGTGCCAGCAGCCCTTCTGGGCAGCCTTCACCCCTCCACTTT. Translated: CASSPSGQPSPLHF.